This T cell receptor (beta chain) was found in a study of molecular identifiers for immune sequencing clone quantification. TCRdb reprocessed the PCR reads via MiXCR and lists one record per CDR3 protein. The sample lists approximately 590,000 distinct CDR3 sequences, around 25% seen once, with about 0.78% in the top ten. The CDR3 consists of 15 residues. Between the trimmed V and J ends, which lost 6 bases and 1 base, there was a span of 14 bases. CDR1 is MNHEY, CDR2 SVGAGI, per germline. The sequence derives from a human donor in good health. Some libraries in this study had Jurkat cell RNA spiked in. The sample was naive CD8+ T cells from blood, with Jurkat cell RNA spiked in. Sample subset: FACS-sorted CD8+CD4-CCR7+CD45RA+ naive T cells. V gene TRBV6-5 combines with J gene TRBJ2-3, with a tentative D call TRBD1 (6 bases). The CDR3 DNA is TGTGCCAGCAGGCTAGGGGGTCGGGGCACAGATACGCAGTATTTT. This gives the protein CASRLGGRGTDTQYF.